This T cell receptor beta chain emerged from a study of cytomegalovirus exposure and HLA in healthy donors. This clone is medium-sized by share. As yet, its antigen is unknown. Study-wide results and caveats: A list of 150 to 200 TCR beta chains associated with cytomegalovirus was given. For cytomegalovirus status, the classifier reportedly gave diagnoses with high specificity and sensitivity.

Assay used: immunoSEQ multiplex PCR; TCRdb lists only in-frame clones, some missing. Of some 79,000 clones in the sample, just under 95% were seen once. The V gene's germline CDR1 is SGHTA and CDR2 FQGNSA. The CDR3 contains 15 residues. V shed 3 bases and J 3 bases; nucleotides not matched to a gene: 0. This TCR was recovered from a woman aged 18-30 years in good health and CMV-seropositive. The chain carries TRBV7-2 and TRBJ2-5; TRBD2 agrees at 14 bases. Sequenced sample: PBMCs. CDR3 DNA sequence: TGTGCCAGCAGCTTGACTAGCGGGGGGGAAGAGACCCAGTACTTC. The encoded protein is CASSLTSGGEETQYF.